This is a list of T cell receptor beta chains from one sample in a study of tumor and adjacent non-tumor tissue in lung cancer. TCRdb analysed the multiplex PCR reads with MiXCR anew, one entry per CDR3 protein. This sample has about 90,000 distinct CDR3 sequences, with 61% found just once. Material for sequencing was lung tumor tissue. Receptors originate from a man between 65 and 85 years old with non-small cell lung cancer. CDR3s include the opening cysteine and the closing phenylalanine or tryptophan. D genes are given only for firm matches. The size entry is marked missing in some rows and otherwise reads once, few, many or a size class.

j_gene: TRBJ2-1
d_gene: .
v_gene: TRBV4-2
abundance: .
len: 14
CDR3nt: TGTGCCAGCAGCCAAAGGGACGAGTACAATGAGCAATTCTTC
CDR3aa: CASSQRDEYNEQFF

j_gene: TRBJ2-4
d_gene: .
v_gene: TRBV28
abundance: few
len: 14
CDR3nt: TGTGCCAGCAGCGAACAGGGATCCAAAAACATTCAGTACTTC
CDR3aa: CASSEQGSKNIQYF

j_gene: TRBJ2-7
d_gene: .
v_gene: TRBV7-8
abundance: many
len: 17
CDR3nt: TGTGCCAGCAGCCCCAAAGCTCTAGGTACGGGCTACTACGAGCAGTACTTC
CDR3aa: CASSPKALGTGYYEQYF

j_gene: TRBJ2-7
d_gene: .
v_gene: TRBV6-5
abundance: .
len: 15
CDR3nt: TGTGCCAGCAGTTACTCCAGCGTACCCTCCTACGAGCAGTACTTC
CDR3aa: CASSYSSVPSYEQYF

j_gene: TRBJ1-2
d_gene: .
v_gene: TRBV29-1
abundance: few
len: 12
CDR3nt: TGCAGTATTGGGGGGGGAAACTATGGCTACACCTTC
CDR3aa: CSIGGGNYGYTF

j_gene: TRBJ2-7
d_gene: TRBD1
v_gene: TRBV5-1
abundance: many
len: 16
CDR3nt: TGCGCCAGCAGCCCCCTGGCCGGGACAGGGGGCTACGAGCAGTACTTC
CDR3aa: CASSPLAGTGGYEQYF

j_gene: TRBJ2-2
d_gene: .
v_gene: TRBV4-1
abundance: once
len: 23
CDR3nt: TGCGCCAGCAGCGGAGGGCCACTCATACGGGCAGGGGGTGGCGGGCCGAACAGCGGGGAGCTGTTTTTT
CDR3aa: CASSGGPLIRAGGGGPNSGELFF

j_gene: TRBJ1-4
d_gene: .
v_gene: TRBV10-2
abundance: .
len: 14
CDR3nt: TGCGCCTGCAGCCCCTCGAGGATTGGAGAAAAACTGTTTTTT
CDR3aa: CACSPSRIGEKLFF

j_gene: TRBJ1-4
d_gene: .
v_gene: TRBV6-5
abundance: .
len: 11
CDR3nt: TGTGCCAGCTGGGGGTATAAAAAACTGTTTTTT
CDR3aa: CASWGYKKLFF

j_gene: TRBJ1-2
d_gene: TRBD1
v_gene: TRBV20-1
abundance: many
len: 12
CDR3nt: TGCAGTGCTAGACCGACAGGGCATGGCTACACCTTC
CDR3aa: CSARPTGHGYTF

j_gene: TRBJ2-5
d_gene: .
v_gene: TRBV2
abundance: many
len: 13
CDR3nt: TGTGCCAGCAGTGACCAAACTCAAGAGACCCAGTACTTC
CDR3aa: CASSDQTQETQYF

j_gene: TRBJ2-5
d_gene: .
v_gene: TRBV11-1
abundance: .
len: 14
CDR3nt: TGTGACAGCAGCTTAGCCATTAGGCAAGAGATCCAGTACTTC
CDR3aa: CDSSLAIRQEIQYF

j_gene: TRBJ2-1
d_gene: .
v_gene: TRBV11-2
abundance: once
len: 14
CDR3nt: TGTGCCCGCAGTGTGAAGGATTCCTACAATGAGCAGTTCTTC
CDR3aa: CARSVKDSYNEQFF

j_gene: TRBJ2-2
d_gene: .
v_gene: TRBV11-2
abundance: medium-sized
len: 14
CDR3nt: TGTGCCAGCAGTTATCAATGGAACACCGGGGAGCTGTTTTTT
CDR3aa: CASSYQWNTGELFF

j_gene: TRBJ2-1
d_gene: .
v_gene: TRBV11-2
abundance: .
len: 15
CDR3nt: TGTACCAACAGCTTAGCGAGTAGCGGTTATAATGAGCAGTTCTTC
CDR3aa: CTNSLASSGYNEQFF

j_gene: TRBJ1-1
d_gene: TRBD1
v_gene: TRBV4-1
abundance: .
len: 20
CDR3nt: TGCGCCAGCAGCCATACGGGATCCGGGACAGGGGGCGGAATGAACGCTGAAGCTTTATTT
CDR3aa: CASSHTGSGTGGGMNAEALF

j_gene: TRBJ1-2
d_gene: .
v_gene: TRBV24-1
abundance: .
len: 14
CDR3nt: TGTACCATCAGTGACCGAAGCAGTAACTATGGCTACACCTTC
CDR3aa: CTISDRSSNYGYTF

j_gene: TRBJ2-7
d_gene: .
v_gene: TRBV12-3/TRBV12-4
abundance: .
len: 13
CDR3nt: TGTGCCAGTAGTTTTAGACAAGGGGACGAGCAGTACTTC
CDR3aa: CASSFRQGDEQYF

j_gene: TRBJ2-7
d_gene: .
v_gene: TRBV4-2
abundance: .
len: 15
CDR3nt: TGTGCCACCAGCCATAGGGATGTGGGGAATTACGAGCAGTACTTC
CDR3aa: CATSHRDVGNYEQYF

j_gene: TRBJ2-7
d_gene: .
v_gene: TRBV11-2
abundance: .
len: 13
CDR3nt: TGTGCCAGCAGCTTAGATCAAGTTCACGAGCAATACTTC
CDR3aa: CASSLDQVHEQYF

j_gene: TRBJ1-5
d_gene: .
v_gene: TRBV6-5
abundance: many
len: 15
CDR3nt: TGTGCCAGCAGTTACACGGGTAATAGCAATCAGCCCCAGCATTTT
CDR3aa: CASSYTGNSNQPQHF

j_gene: TRBJ2-7
d_gene: TRBD1
v_gene: TRBV12-3/TRBV12-4
abundance: few
len: 13
CDR3nt: TGTGCCAGCAGTTTGAGACAGGGGAACAAGCAGTATTTC
CDR3aa: CASSLRQGNKQYF

j_gene: TRBJ2-7
d_gene: .
v_gene: TRBV20-1
abundance: .
len: 12
CDR3nt: TGCAGTGCTACCAGGGGTTTTGACGATCAGTACTTT
CDR3aa: CSATRGFDDQYF

j_gene: TRBJ2-5
d_gene: .
v_gene: TRBV20-1
abundance: .
len: 10
CDR3nt: TGCGGAGTGGGCGGGGAGGCCCAGTACTTC
CDR3aa: CGVGGEAQYF

j_gene: TRBJ2-3
d_gene: .
v_gene: TRBV11-3
abundance: .
len: 16
CDR3nt: TGTGCCAGTAGCTTAAATTCGCGGAGTGACACAGATACGCAGTATTTT
CDR3aa: CASSLNSRSDTDTQYF

j_gene: TRBJ1-6
d_gene: .
v_gene: TRBV6-1
abundance: few
len: 15
CDR3nt: TGTGCCAGCAACCCCGCGACAGTCTATAATCCACCCCTCCACTTT
CDR3aa: CASNPATVYNPPLHF

j_gene: TRBJ2-4
d_gene: .
v_gene: TRBV5-6
abundance: few
len: 14
CDR3nt: TGTGCCAGCAGCTTTCGGGGGTACGGAAACATTCAGTACTTC
CDR3aa: CASSFRGYGNIQYF

j_gene: TRBJ2-1
d_gene: .
v_gene: TRBV11-2
abundance: medium-sized
len: 15
CDR3nt: TGTGCCAGCATGGGTGGACAGAGCTCCTACAATGAGCAGTTCTTC
CDR3aa: CASMGGQSSYNEQFF

j_gene: TRBJ2-1
d_gene: .
v_gene: TRBV5-1
abundance: .
len: 13
CDR3nt: TGCGCCAGCAGCTTCTCTCCCGGGAATGAGCAGTTCTTC
CDR3aa: CASSFSPGNEQFF

j_gene: TRBJ2-5
d_gene: .
v_gene: TRBV28
abundance: .
len: 15
CDR3nt: TGTGCCAGCAGCCCCCTCGGGACTCCCCAAGAGACCCAGTACTTC
CDR3aa: CASSPLGTPQETQYF

j_gene: TRBJ2-4
d_gene: .
v_gene: TRBV10-3
abundance: .
len: 15
CDR3nt: TGCGTCATCAGTGAGTCAACCCTCAGCCAGGGCATTCAGTACTTC
CDR3aa: CVISESTLSQGIQYF

j_gene: TRBJ2-2
d_gene: TRBD1
v_gene: TRBV7-9
abundance: .
len: 16
CDR3nt: TGTGCCAGCAGCGCCTGGGGACAGTGGGCCACCAGGGAGCTGTTTTTT
CDR3aa: CASSAWGQWATRELFF

j_gene: TRBJ2-7
d_gene: TRBD2
v_gene: TRBV6-1
abundance: many
len: 18
CDR3nt: TGTGCCAGCAGTGAGGGACTAGCGGGAGAGGTTATTGGGTACGAGCAGTACTTC
CDR3aa: CASSEGLAGEVIGYEQYF

j_gene: TRBJ2-5
d_gene: .
v_gene: TRBV24-1
abundance: few
len: 13
CDR3nt: TGTGCCACCAGTGACCCCAGTGTCCAGACCCAGTACTTC
CDR3aa: CATSDPSVQTQYF

j_gene: TRBJ2-5
d_gene: TRBD1
v_gene: TRBV11-1
abundance: .
len: 12
CDR3nt: TGTGCCAGTAGCCGAGTCGGACAGGGCCAGTACTTC
CDR3aa: CASSRVGQGQYF

j_gene: TRBJ2-2
d_gene: .
v_gene: TRBV5-6
abundance: many
len: 15
CDR3nt: TGTGCCAGCAGCTTGTCGGCTGGTAACACCGGGGAGCTGTTTTTT
CDR3aa: CASSLSAGNTGELFF

j_gene: TRBJ2-1
d_gene: .
v_gene: TRBV20-1
abundance: once
len: 14
CDR3nt: TGCAGTGCCACGGGACGCCCAACCTACAATGGGCAGTTCTTC
CDR3aa: CSATGRPTYNGQFF

j_gene: TRBJ2-1
d_gene: TRBD2
v_gene: TRBV7-9
abundance: few
len: 16
CDR3nt: TGTGCCAGCAGCCCCTCCGGGGCGGGGGCCTACAATGAGCAGTTCTTC
CDR3aa: CASSPSGAGAYNEQFF

j_gene: TRBJ2-5
d_gene: TRBD2
v_gene: TRBV20-1
abundance: .
len: 16
CDR3nt: TGCGGTGCTAGAGACCCCCGGCGGGGGGGCCGAGAGACCCAGTGCTTC
CDR3aa: CGARDPRRGGRETQCF

j_gene: TRBJ1-2
d_gene: .
v_gene: TRBV12-3/TRBV12-4
abundance: many
len: 14
CDR3nt: TGTGCCAGCAGCTCCCGGCTCTCGGGCTTGGGCTACACCTTC
CDR3aa: CASSSRLSGLGYTF

j_gene: TRBJ2-2
d_gene: .
v_gene: TRBV10-3
abundance: .
len: 11
CDR3nt: TGTGCCATCAGTGGCACCAGGGAGCTGTCTTTT
CDR3aa: CAISGTRELSF

j_gene: TRBJ2-7
d_gene: .
v_gene: TRBV6-7
abundance: .
len: 12
CDR3nt: TGTGCCAGCAGTTCATGCTCCTGCGAGCAATACTTC
CDR3aa: CASSSCSCEQYF

j_gene: TRBJ1-1
d_gene: .
v_gene: TRBV30
abundance: .
len: 13
CDR3nt: TGTGGCTGGAGGGGAGCCCGGAACACTGAAGCTTTCTTT
CDR3aa: CGWRGARNTEAFF

j_gene: TRBJ1-4
d_gene: .
v_gene: TRBV6-5
abundance: .
len: 12
CDR3nt: TGTGCCAACAGTCACAGTGGTGAAAAACTGCTTTTT
CDR3aa: CANSHSGEKLLF

j_gene: TRBJ2-7
d_gene: TRBD1
v_gene: TRBV20-1
abundance: .
len: 15
CDR3nt: TGCAGTGCTACCGGGACAGGGGGCTCGTCTTACGAGCAGTACTTC
CDR3aa: CSATGTGGSSYEQYF

j_gene: TRBJ2-7
d_gene: TRBD1
v_gene: TRBV29-1
abundance: many
len: 12
CDR3nt: TGCAGCGTTGAAGATCAGGGGGACGAGCAGTACTTC
CDR3aa: CSVEDQGDEQYF